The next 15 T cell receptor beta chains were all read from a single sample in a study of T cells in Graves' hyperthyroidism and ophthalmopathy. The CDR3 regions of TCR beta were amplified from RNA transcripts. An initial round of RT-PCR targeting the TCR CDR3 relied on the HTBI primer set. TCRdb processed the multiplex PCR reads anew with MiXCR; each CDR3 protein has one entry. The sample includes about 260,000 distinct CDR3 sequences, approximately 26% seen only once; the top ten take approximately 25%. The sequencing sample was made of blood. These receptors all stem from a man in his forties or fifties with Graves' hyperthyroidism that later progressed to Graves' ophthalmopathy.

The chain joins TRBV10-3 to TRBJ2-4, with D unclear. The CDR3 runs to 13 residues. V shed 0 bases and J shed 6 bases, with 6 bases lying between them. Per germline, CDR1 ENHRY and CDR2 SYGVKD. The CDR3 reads CAISESDLNIQYF. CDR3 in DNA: TGTGCCATCAGTGAGTCGGATTTAAACATTCAGTACTTC.

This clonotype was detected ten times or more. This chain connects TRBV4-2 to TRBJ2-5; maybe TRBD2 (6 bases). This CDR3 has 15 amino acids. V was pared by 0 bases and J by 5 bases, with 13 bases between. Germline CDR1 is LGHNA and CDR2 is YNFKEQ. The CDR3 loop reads CASSQDSGELETQYF. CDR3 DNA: TGTGCCAGCAGCCAAGATTCGGGGGAGTTGGAGACCCAGTACTTC.

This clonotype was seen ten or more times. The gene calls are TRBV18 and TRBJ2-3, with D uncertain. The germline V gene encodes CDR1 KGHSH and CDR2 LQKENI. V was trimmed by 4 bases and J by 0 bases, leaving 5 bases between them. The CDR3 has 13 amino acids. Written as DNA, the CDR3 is TGTGCCAGCTCACAGGACAGCACAGATACGCAGTATTTT. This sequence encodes CASSQDSTDTQYF. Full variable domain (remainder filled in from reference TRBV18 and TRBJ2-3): NAGVMQNPRHLVRRRGQEARLRCSPMKGHSHVYWYRQLPEEGLKFMVYLQKENIIDESGMPKERFSAEFPKEGPSILRIQQVVRGDSAAYFCASSQDSTDTQYFGPGTRLTVL.

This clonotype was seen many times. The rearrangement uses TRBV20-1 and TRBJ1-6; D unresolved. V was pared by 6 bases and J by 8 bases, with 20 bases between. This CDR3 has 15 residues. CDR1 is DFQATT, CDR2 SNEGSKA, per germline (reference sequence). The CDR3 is CSAAESAQRDSPLHF. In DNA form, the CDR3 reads TGCAGTGCAGCGGAGAGTGCCCAAAGGGATTCACCCCTCCACTTT.

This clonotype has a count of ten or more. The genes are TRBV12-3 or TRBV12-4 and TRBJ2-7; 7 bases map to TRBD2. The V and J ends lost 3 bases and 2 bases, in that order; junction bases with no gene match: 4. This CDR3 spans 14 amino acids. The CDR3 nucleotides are TGTGCCAGCAGTTTGATGGGAGGGGCCTACGAGCAGTACTTC. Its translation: CASSLMGGAYEQYF.

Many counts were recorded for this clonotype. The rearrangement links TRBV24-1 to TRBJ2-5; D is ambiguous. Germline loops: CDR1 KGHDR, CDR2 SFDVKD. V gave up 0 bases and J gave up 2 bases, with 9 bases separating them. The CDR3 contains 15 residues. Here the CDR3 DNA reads TGTGCCACCAGTGATTTGAACGGTTTTCAAGAGACCCAGTACTTC. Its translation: CATSDLNGFQETQYF.

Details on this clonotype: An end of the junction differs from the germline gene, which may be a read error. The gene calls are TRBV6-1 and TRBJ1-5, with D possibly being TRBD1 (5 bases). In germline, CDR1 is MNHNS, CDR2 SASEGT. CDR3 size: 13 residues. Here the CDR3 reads CANSKTDDQSQHF. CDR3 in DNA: TGTGCCAACAGTAAGACAGATGATCAGTCCCAGCATTTT.

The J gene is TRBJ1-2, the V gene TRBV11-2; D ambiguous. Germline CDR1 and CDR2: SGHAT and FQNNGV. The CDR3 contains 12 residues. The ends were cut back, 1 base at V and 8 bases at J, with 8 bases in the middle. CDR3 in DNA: TGTGCCAGCAGCTTAGGGGAGGTGGGCTACACCTTC. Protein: CASSLGEVGYTF.

CDR3 amino acids: CASSQLSGKNIQYF. CDR3 DNA: TGTGCCAGCAGTCAACTAAGCGGGAAAAACATTCAGTACTTC. The chain is built from TRBV27 and TRBJ2-4; tentatively, D is TRBD2 (6 bases). Trimming took 5 bases from V and 4 from J, leaving 12 bases between them. CDR1 and CDR2 (germline): MNHEY, SMNVEV (reference sequence). The CDR3 runs 14 residues.

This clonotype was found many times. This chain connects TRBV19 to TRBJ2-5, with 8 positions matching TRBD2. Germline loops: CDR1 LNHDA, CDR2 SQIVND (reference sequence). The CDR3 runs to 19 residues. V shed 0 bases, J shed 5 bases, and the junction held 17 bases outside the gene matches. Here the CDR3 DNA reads TGTGCCAGTAGTATAGACCGGGACGGCCTAGGACTAGCCTGGGAGACCCAGTACTTC. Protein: CASSIDRDGLGLAWETQYF.

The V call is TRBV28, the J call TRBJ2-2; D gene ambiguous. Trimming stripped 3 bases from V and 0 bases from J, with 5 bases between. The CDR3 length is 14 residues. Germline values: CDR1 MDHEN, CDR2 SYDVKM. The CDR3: CASSFTPNTGELFF. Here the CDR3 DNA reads TGTGCCAGCAGTTTTACCCCGAACACCGGGGAGCTGTTTTTT.

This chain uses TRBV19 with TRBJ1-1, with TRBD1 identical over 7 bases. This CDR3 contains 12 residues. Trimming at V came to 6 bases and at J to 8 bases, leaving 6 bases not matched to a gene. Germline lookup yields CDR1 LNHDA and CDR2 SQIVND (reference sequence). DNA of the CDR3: TGTGCCAGTAGAATACCAGGGGGGGAAGCTTTCTTT. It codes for CASRIPGGEAFF.

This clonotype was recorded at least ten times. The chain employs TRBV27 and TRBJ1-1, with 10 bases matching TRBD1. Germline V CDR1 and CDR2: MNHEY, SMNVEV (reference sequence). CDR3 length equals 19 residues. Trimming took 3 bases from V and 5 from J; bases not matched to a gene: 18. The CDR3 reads CASSFAAWDRGPGGTEAFF. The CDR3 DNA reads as TGTGCCAGCAGTTTTGCCGCATGGGACAGGGGCCCCGGAGGAACTGAAGCTTTCTTT.

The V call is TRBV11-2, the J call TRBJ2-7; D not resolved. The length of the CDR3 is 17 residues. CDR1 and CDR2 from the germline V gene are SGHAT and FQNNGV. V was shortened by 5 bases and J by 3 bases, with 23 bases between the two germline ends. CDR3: CASSATPGGVLYYEQYF. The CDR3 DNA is TGTGCCAGCAGCGCAACACCAGGTGGAGTTTTATACTACGAGCAGTACTTC.

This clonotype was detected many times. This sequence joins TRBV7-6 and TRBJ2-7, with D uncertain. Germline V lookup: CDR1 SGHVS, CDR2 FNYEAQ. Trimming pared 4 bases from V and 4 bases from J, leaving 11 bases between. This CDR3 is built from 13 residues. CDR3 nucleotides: TGTGCCAGCAGCTCCAAAAACATATACGAGCAGTACTTC. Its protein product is CASSSKNIYEQYF. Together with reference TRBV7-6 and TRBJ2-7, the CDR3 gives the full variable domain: GAGVSQSPRYKVTKRGQDVALRCDPISGHVSLYWYRQALGQGPEFLTYFNYEAQQDKSGLPNDRFSAERPEGSISTLTIQRTEQRDSAMYRCASSSKNIYEQYFGPGTRLTVT.